These 7 T cell receptor beta chains were all obtained from the same sample, sequenced in a study of technical replicates of blood from a few donors. The method was immunoSEQ multiplex PCR; TCRdb's version includes in-frame clones alone and lacks a portion of them. The table shows tens of thousands of clones, with 93% occurring only once. The sample comprised T cells isolated from PBMCs. Receptors were obtained from a human donor in good health.

The chain has TRBV7-9 and TRBJ1-5; D may be TRBD1 (6 bases). The ends were cut back, 5 bases at V and 1 base at J, with 24 bases in the middle. The CDR3 contains 19 residues. The V gene's germline CDR1 is SEHNR and CDR2 FQNEAQ (reference sequence). In DNA form, the CDR3 reads TGTGCCAGCAGCGCCCAATTCGCCGGGACACTACACAGCAATCAGCCCCAGCATTTT. This translates into CASSAQFAGTLHSNQPQHF.

Written as DNA, the CDR3 is TGTGCCAGCAGCTTCTCCCCGACTGGGTTATACGAGCAGTACTTC. Residues: CASSFSPTGLYEQYF. The J gene is TRBJ2-7, the V gene TRBV11-2, with unresolved D. V lost 3 bases to trimming and J lost 4 bases, with 16 bases between them. The CDR3 sequence is 15 residues long. Germline-derived CDR1 and CDR2 are SGHAT and FQNNGV.

This chain connects TRBV9 to TRBJ2-1, with a tentative D call TRBD2 (6 bases). The CDR3 is 17 residues long. Trimming cost V 0 bases and J 0 bases, with 13 bases left between them. CDR1 and CDR2 (germline): SGDLS, YYNGEE. CDR3 protein: CASSVEWGVSSYNEQFF. The CDR3 DNA reads TGTGCCAGCAGCGTAGAATGGGGGGTCAGCTCCTACAATGAGCAGTTCTTC.

This rearrangement joins TRBV2 to TRBJ2-7; D perhaps matches TRBD1 (5 bases). Germline V CDR1 and CDR2: SNHLY, FYNNEI. Deletions cut 3 bases from V and 0 bases from J, with 9 bases between. The CDR3 length is 14 residues. DNA of the CDR3: TGTGCCAGCAGTGATGGGGCTCTCTCCTACGAGCAGTACTTC. This gives the protein CASSDGALSYEQYF.

The chain links TRBV6-5 to TRBJ2-2; maybe TRBD1 (6 bases). CDR1 is MNHEY and CDR2 is SVGAGI in the germline V gene. The CDR3 is 16 amino acids. The ends were cut back, 1 base at V and 7 bases at J, with 16 bases in the middle. As DNA, the CDR3 is TGTGCCAGCAGTTACTATATTTCAGGGGCTGGCGGGGAGCTGTTTTTT. Its translation is CASSYYISGAGGELFF.

This chain links TRBV5-1 with TRBJ1-2, with D unclear. Germline assignment: CDR1 SGHRS and CDR2 YFSETQ. V was trimmed by 0 bases and J by 2 bases, leaving 5 bases between them. This CDR3 is built from 13 residues. The CDR3 DNA reads as TGCGCCAGCAGCTTGGGAAGCAACTATGGCTACACCTTC. Translation: CASSLGSNYGYTF.

J is TRBJ2-7 and V is TRBV5-6; 12 bases match TRBD1. There are 14 residues in the CDR3. Germline V lookup: CDR1 SGHDT, CDR2 YYEEEE. The J segment lost 7 bases and the V segment lost 3 bases, leaving 5 bases of the junction unmatched. The CDR3 is CASSSGQGAPEQYF. The CDR3 DNA reads TGTGCCAGCAGCTCGGGACAGGGGGCGCCTGAGCAGTACTTC.